The sample holds many counts of the clone carrying this TCR beta chain. These data are taken from a study of T cells in Graves' hyperthyroidism and ophthalmopathy. From RNA transcripts, TCR beta CDR3 regions were amplified. The primer set for the first-round RT-PCR of the TCR CDR3 was HTBI. TCRdb called the multiplex PCR reads again in MiXCR, with one record for every CDR3 protein. In the table there are around 300,000 distinct CDR3 sequences, roughly 15% of which are singletons. CDR3 size: 20 residues. J gave up 7 bases and V 3 bases, and 24 bases lay outside the gene matches. Germline V gives CDR1 MDHEN, CDR2 SYDVKM.

The sample was blood. The chain recombines TRBV28 with TRBJ1-5; 7 nucleotides line up with TRBD1. The sequence was collected from a woman aged 25 to 39 with Graves' hyperthyroidism that later progressed to Graves' ophthalmopathy. CDR3 in DNA: TGTGCCAGCAGTTTTTTGTGGGGGGGGACAGAGAAGAGGTACAAACAGCCCCAGCATTTT. Its protein is CASSFLWGGTEKRYKQPQHF. The full variable domain, with the rest looked up from reference TRBV28 and TRBJ1-5, is DVKVTQSSRYLVKRTGEKVFLECVQDMDHENMFWYRQDPGLGLRLIYFSYDVKMKEKGDIPEGYSVSREKKERFSLILESASTNQTSMYLCASSFLWGGTEKRYKQPQHFGDGTRLSIL.